The rows below give T cell receptor beta chains drawn from one sample of a study of T cell clonotyping in hematopoietic cell transplantation. Repertoires were generated with immunoSEQ multiplex PCR, while TCRdb's copy carries only in-frame clones and drops some. The data contain roughly 45,000 clones, about nine tenths of them singletons. The sequenced sample was peripheral blood mononuclear cells, obtained before stem cell transplant. The receptors were sampled from a man aged 60-69 years with biphenotypic leukemia. Some clones in this sample may be carry-over from other donors' samples. The CDR3 runs from the conserved cysteine through the conserved F or W. Each record gives: J gene, V gene, clone size, D gene, CDR3 length, CDR3 DNA, CDR3 protein. A D gene is named only where the DNA matches it firmly. Clone size is stated in some rows and not others, as once, few, many or a class when expanded.

J gene: TRBJ1-1; V gene: TRBV6-5; clone size: once; D gene: NA; CDR3 length: 15; CDR3 DNA: TGTGCCAGCAGTTACTCCTACAGGACGAACACTGAAGCTTTCTTT; CDR3 protein: CASSYSYRTNTEAFF
J gene: TRBJ2-3; V gene: TRBV11-2; clone size: NA; D gene: TRBD2; CDR3 length: 15; CDR3 DNA: TGTGCCAGCAGCTCGACGGGACTAGCGCGCGATACGCAGTATTTT; CDR3 protein: CASSSTGLARDTQYF
J gene: TRBJ2-5; V gene: TRBV10-3; clone size: NA; D gene: NA; CDR3 length: 11; CDR3 DNA: TGTGCCATCAGTGACCGGGGTACCCAGTACTTC; CDR3 protein: CAISDRGTQYF
J gene: TRBJ2-7; V gene: TRBV4-1; clone size: medium-sized; D gene: NA; CDR3 length: 14; CDR3 DNA: TGCGCCAGCAGCCTAGCGTTAACGGGCTACGAGCAGTACTTC; CDR3 protein: CASSLALTGYEQYF
J gene: TRBJ1-2; V gene: TRBV4-2; clone size: NA; D gene: NA; CDR3 length: 14; CDR3 DNA: TGTGCCAGCAGCCAAGCGCAACAGGGCGATGGCTACACCTTC; CDR3 protein: CASSQAQQGDGYTF
J gene: TRBJ2-7; V gene: TRBV30; clone size: NA; D gene: NA; CDR3 length: 15; CDR3 DNA: TGTGCCTGGAGCCGCTCGGGGGCCCTAAGAAGTGAGCAGTACTTC; CDR3 protein: CAWSRSGALRSEQYF
J gene: TRBJ2-2; V gene: TRBV6-1; clone size: NA; D gene: TRBD1; CDR3 length: 13; CDR3 DNA: TGTGCCACTATGGGACAGGTGGTAGGGGAGCTGTTTTTT; CDR3 protein: CATMGQVVGELFF
J gene: TRBJ1-2; V gene: TRBV4-3; clone size: once; D gene: NA; CDR3 length: 13; CDR3 DNA: TGCGCCAGCAGCCAAAGCGATACCTTAGGCTACACCTTC; CDR3 protein: CASSQSDTLGYTF
J gene: TRBJ1-2; V gene: TRBV11-2; clone size: NA; D gene: TRBD1; CDR3 length: 13; CDR3 DNA: TGTGCCAGCAGCTTAGAAATCCAGGGGGAATACACCTTC; CDR3 protein: CASSLEIQGEYTF
J gene: TRBJ2-7; V gene: TRBV7-8; clone size: NA; D gene: TRBD2; CDR3 length: 14; CDR3 DNA: TGTGCCAGCAGCCGCGGAGCGGGAGGGCTCAATCAGTACTTC; CDR3 protein: CASSRGAGGLNQYF
J gene: TRBJ2-5; V gene: TRBV7-9; clone size: NA; D gene: TRBD2; CDR3 length: 12; CDR3 DNA: TGTGCCAGCAGCCGGGGAGGGGAGACCCAGTACTTC; CDR3 protein: CASSRGGETQYF
J gene: TRBJ2-7; V gene: TRBV30; clone size: NA; D gene: NA; CDR3 length: 12; CDR3 DNA: TGTGCCTGGAGCGATTACAGGGACGAGCAGTACTTC; CDR3 protein: CAWSDYRDEQYF
J gene: TRBJ2-7; V gene: TRBV28; clone size: NA; D gene: NA; CDR3 length: 12; CDR3 DNA: TGTGCCAGCAGTTCCGGCCCCTACGAGCAGTACTTC; CDR3 protein: CASSSGPYEQYF
J gene: TRBJ2-7; V gene: TRBV28; clone size: NA; D gene: NA; CDR3 length: 13; CDR3 DNA: TGTGCCAGCAGCCCTACGGGGGCAAGGGAGCAGTACTTC; CDR3 protein: CASSPTGAREQYF
J gene: TRBJ2-2; V gene: TRBV28; clone size: once; D gene: TRBD1; CDR3 length: 16; CDR3 DNA: TGTGCCAGCAGTTCGAGACAGGGGGCTACCGGCGGGGAGCTGTTTTTT; CDR3 protein: CASSSRQGATGGELFF
J gene: TRBJ1-4; V gene: TRBV10-3; clone size: NA; D gene: NA; CDR3 length: 16; CDR3 DNA: TGTGCCATCAGTGAGTCGAAAGGCGGAACTAATGAAAAACTGTTTTTT; CDR3 protein: CAISESKGGTNEKLFF
J gene: TRBJ2-5; V gene: TRBV28; clone size: NA; D gene: TRBD1; CDR3 length: 14; CDR3 DNA: TGTGCCAGCAGGTCCACAGGGGGCAGGGAGACCCAGTACTTC; CDR3 protein: CASRSTGGRETQYF
J gene: TRBJ1-3; V gene: TRBV25-1; clone size: NA; D gene: NA; CDR3 length: 13; CDR3 DNA: TGTGCCAGCAGTGAGGGTGCTGTCAACACCATATATTTT; CDR3 protein: CASSEGAVNTIYF
J gene: TRBJ2-3; V gene: TRBV27; clone size: NA; D gene: TRBD2; CDR3 length: 14; CDR3 DNA: TGTGCCAGCAGTTCCTGGGAGGGTAGAGATACGCAGTATTTT; CDR3 protein: CASSSWEGRDTQYF
J gene: TRBJ2-7; V gene: TRBV5-1; clone size: NA; D gene: TRBD1; CDR3 length: 13; CDR3 DNA: TGCGCCAGCAGCTTGTGGACAGGGTCCGAGCAGTACTTC; CDR3 protein: CASSLWTGSEQYF
J gene: TRBJ2-1; V gene: TRBV21-1; clone size: NA; D gene: NA; CDR3 length: 15; CDR3 DNA: TGTGCCAGCAGTTTGCGGACAGGGGGCCTGAATGAGCAGTTCTTC; CDR3 protein: CASSLRTGGLNEQFF
J gene: TRBJ1-3; V gene: TRBV7-2; clone size: few; D gene: NA; CDR3 length: 14; CDR3 DNA: TGTGCCAGCACCCAAGGCAGTGATGGAAACACCATATATTTT; CDR3 protein: CASTQGSDGNTIYF